The source of this TCR beta chain is a study of response to subunit inactivated influenza vaccine. From the RT-PCR reads, TCRdb called clonotypes with MiXCR, one entry per CDR3 protein. This sample has 300,000 to 350,000 distinct CDR3 sequences; 20% to 25% occur once, and the top ten carry around 10%. This clonotype was picked up many times. The antigen remains unidentified. Germline lookup yields CDR1 SQVTM and CDR2 ANQGSEA. J was trimmed by 7 bases and V by 8 bases; bases with no gene match: 9. CDR3 length equals 13 residues. Study results and limitations: The authors suggested that every seasonal influenza vaccination recruits few new T cells.

This chain links TRBV29-1 with TRBJ1-5; 9 positions agree with TRBD1. The sequencing here drew on PBMCs from blood, taken approximately 20 months after vaccination. The TCR was taken from a man in his fifties or sixties who received an inactivated influenza vaccine. This CDR3 is CSLGTGREQPQHF. The CDR3 nucleotides read TGCAGCCTCGGGACAGGGAGAGAGCAGCCCCAGCATTTT. Based on the CDR3 plus reference TRBV29-1 and TRBJ1-5, the full variable domain is SAVISQKPSRDICQRGTSLTIQCQVDSQVTMMFWYRQQPGQSLTLIATANQGSEATYESGFVIDKFPISRPNLTFSTLTVSNMSPEDSSIYLCSLGTGREQPQHFGDGTRLSIL.